This T cell receptor beta chain was recorded in a study of STAT5B mutations in CD4+ large granular lymphocyte leukemia. In the original processing: The detection floor for productive clonotype frequency was 2.59 x 10-5. Measured with immunoSEQ multiplex PCR; TCRdb has only the in-frame clones, and not every one. The DNA gave D and trimming, while V, J and clone size come from that table. The repertoire consists of roughly 30,000 clones, with 72% occurring once and the leading ten covering just under 2%. Germline loops: CDR1 KGHSH, CDR2 LQKENI. The CDR3 is 15 residues long. V lost 3 bases, J lost 0 bases, and 10 bases lay in between. A remark on this clone: Its antigen is as yet unknown.

Study-wide results and caveats: No patients shared main leukemic clonotypes, though roughly 23% appeared at low frequency elsewhere. Compared with healthy controls (2/35), patient top clones favored TRBV06 (8/27).

Material: CD4+ T cells from blood buffy coats. The chain recombines TRBV18 with TRBJ2-3; unclear D gene. The sequence was obtained from a human donor in good health. The CDR3 nucleotides are TGTGCCAGCTCACCGAGCGCCCCTAGCACAGATACGCAGTATTTT. Protein sequence: CASSPSAPSTDTQYF.